A single sample is the source of the 18 T cell receptor beta chains below, sequenced in a study of cytomegalovirus exposure and HLA in healthy donors. 13 Jbeta primers and 60 Vbeta primers were used for the PCR. Clones were read by immunoSEQ multiplex PCR, and TCRdb kept only the in-frame ones, dropping some. The repertoire holds hundreds of thousands of clones, 70% to 90% seen once, with approximately 2% in the top ten. Specimen: PBMCs. Source of these receptors: a woman in her late teens or twenties in good health and CMV-seronegative.

This chain uses TRBV5-1 with TRBJ2-5, with 9 bases that match TRBD2. Unmatched junction bases numbered 11, after V lost 4 bases and J lost 4 bases. CDR1 and CDR2 (germline): SGHRS, YFSETQ. This CDR3 is built from 16 residues. DNA for the CDR3: TGCGCCAGCAGCCTGGGCGGGAGGGCAGGACGAGAGACCCAGTACTTC. This translates into CASSLGGRAGRETQYF. Together with reference TRBV5-1 and TRBJ2-5, the CDR3 gives the full variable domain: KAGVTQTPRYLIKTRGQQVTLSCSPISGHRSVSWYQQTPGQGLQFLFEYFSETQRNKGNFPGRFSGRQFSNSRSEMNVSTLELGDSALYLCASSLGGRAGRETQYFGPGTRLLVL.

This chain links TRBV19 with TRBJ1-5; D gene ambiguous. The V gene's germline CDR1 is LNHDA and CDR2 SQIVND (reference sequence). The ends were cut back, 3 bases at V and 6 bases at J, with 6 bases in the middle. The CDR3 extends over 12 amino acids. CDR3 bases: TGTGCCAGTAGTATCCGGAGTCAGCCCCAGCATTTT. Amino acids: CASSIRSQPQHF.

The chain is built from TRBV6-1 and TRBJ2-7, with 7 bases fitting TRBD1. This CDR3 has 14 residues. J lost 0 bases, V lost 10 bases, and 9 bases had no gene match. Germline V CDR1 and CDR2: MNHNS, SASEGT. The CDR3 DNA follows: TGTGCCACCACGACAGGGTATAGCTCCTACGAGCAGTACTTC. It is translated as CATTTGYSSYEQYF.

The gene calls are TRBV27 and TRBJ2-3, with 7 bases that match TRBD1. The CDR3 consists of 17 residues. The V gene's germline CDR1 is MNHEY and CDR2 SMNVEV (reference sequence). Trimming at V came to 5 bases and at J to 2 bases, leaving 13 bases not matched to a gene. The CDR3 here is CASSALQGSGDTDTQYF. CDR3 nucleotides: TGTGCCAGCAGTGCCTTACAGGGGTCAGGCGACACAGATACGCAGTATTTT.

V gene TRBV18 combines with J gene TRBJ2-7; possibly TRBD1 for D (6 bases). Germline V gives CDR1 KGHSH, CDR2 LQKENI. V was trimmed by 2 bases and J by 9 bases, leaving 14 bases between them. This CDR3 is built from 13 residues. The CDR3 region has the DNA TGTGCCAGCTCACCAGCTAACAGGGACCGGCAGTACTTC. Its protein is CASSPANRDRQYF.

The V gene is TRBV27, the J gene TRBJ1-5, with a tentative D call TRBD1 (6 bases). V lost 4 bases and J lost 4, with 14 bases in between. CDR3 size: 15 residues. Germline V gene sequence: CDR1 MNHEY, CDR2 SMNVEV (reference sequence). In nucleotides, the CDR3 is TGTGCCAGCAGTTCCTACAGGGATCCAAATCAGCCCCAGCATTTT. Its translation: CASSSYRDPNQPQHF.

J is TRBJ1-2 and V is TRBV2, with D maybe TRBD1 (6 bases). CDR3 length equals 13 residues. Per the germline V gene, CDR1 is SNHLY and CDR2 is FYNNEI. The germline V and J ends were trimmed by 6 bases and 8 bases, with 16 bases remaining between them. The CDR3 DNA reads TGTGCCAGCAGGGGAGGGGGGGCGGACGGCTACACCTTC. It specifies CASRGGGADGYTF.

The chain uses TRBV5-4 and TRBJ2-3; 9 bases align to TRBD2. Per germline, CDR1 SGHNT and CDR2 YYREEE (reference sequence). The ends lost 0 bases at V and 4 bases at J; junction bases unmatched: 6. The CDR3 covers 16 residues. DNA of the CDR3: TGTGCCAGCAGCTTGGCAGGCGGGGGGGCCTCAGATACGCAGTATTTT. It translates to CASSLAGGGASDTQYF.

The V call is TRBV15, the J call TRBJ2-3; D is ambiguous. Per germline, CDR1 LNHNV and CDR2 YYDKDF (reference sequence). The CDR3 has 13 amino acids. Trimming shortened V by 1 base and J by 4 bases, and 6 bases separated the two germline ends. The CDR3 protein is CATSRVLPDTQYF. The CDR3 DNA sequence: TGTGCCACCAGCAGAGTTCTCCCAGATACGCAGTATTTT.

The chain recombines TRBV2 with TRBJ1-3; 7 nucleotides match TRBD1. The CDR3 loop spans 14 amino acids. V shed 7 bases and J 2 bases; nucleotides not matched to a gene: 5. Germline V CDR1 and CDR2: SNHLY, FYNNEI. The CDR3 loop is CASKGQGAGNTIYF. DNA of the CDR3: TGTGCCAGCAAAGGCCAGGGGGCTGGAAACACCATATATTTT. Supplemented by reference TRBV2 and TRBJ1-3, the full variable domain reads EPEVTQTPSHQVTQMGQEVILRCVPISNHLYFYWYRQILGQKVEFLVSFYNNEISEKSEIFDDQFSVERPDGSNFTLKIRSTKLEDSAMYFCASKGQGAGNTIYFGEGSWLTVV.

V gene TRBV9 combines with J gene TRBJ1-3, with 7 bases identical to TRBD1. Germline-derived CDR1 and CDR2 are SGDLS and YYNGEE. This CDR3 spans 16 amino acids. V shed 2 bases and J 0 bases; nucleotides not matched to a gene: 5. CDR3 nucleotides: TGTGCCAGCAGCGTTGACAGGGCCAACTCTGGAAACACCATATATTTT. Its protein product is CASSVDRANSGNTIYF.

The rearrangement links TRBV30 to TRBJ2-5; 7 bases are a match to TRBD1. The end of the DNA is better explained by TRBJ2-7, so the J call may be wrong. This CDR3 is 12 amino acids long. From germline, CDR1 is GTSNPN and CDR2 SVGIG (reference sequence). In DNA, the CDR3 is TGTGCCTTACACAGGGGCGCCTACGAGCAGTACTTC. Translated, it gives CALHRGAYEQYF.

This chain uses TRBV10-3 with TRBJ2-7, with TRBD2 matching over 8 bases. Looked up from germline, CDR1 is ENHRY and CDR2 is SYGVKD. This CDR3 is 15 amino acids long. V lost 6 bases to trimming and J lost 1 base; unmatched junction nucleotides: 8. In nucleotides, the CDR3 is TGTGCCATCAGCCCTACCTTAGCGGGATCCTACGAGCAGTACTTC. Protein: CAISPTLAGSYEQYF.

Here the CDR3 reads CASSGGGTGDGYTF. DNA of the CDR3: TGTGCCAGCAGTGGGGGGGGGACAGGAGACGGCTACACCTTC. The rearrangement joins TRBV6-1 to TRBJ1-2; 8 bases are a match to TRBD1. Unmatched junction bases numbered 9, after V lost 4 bases and J lost 8 bases. Germline lookup yields CDR1 MNHNS and CDR2 SASEGT. The CDR3 runs 14 residues.

This chain joins TRBV10-2 and TRBJ2-3; TRBD2 might be the D (7 bases). Germline V gives CDR1 WSHSY, CDR2 SAAADI. The CDR3 sequence is 14 residues long. Trimming removed 4 bases from V and 4 bases from J, with 12 bases in between. In nucleotides, the CDR3 is TGCGCCAGCAGTGGAGGGGGGGTTCCAGATACGCAGTATTTT. It specifies CASSGGGVPDTQYF.

The genes are TRBV30 and TRBJ2-5; D uncertain. Per germline, CDR1 GTSNPN and CDR2 SVGIG (reference sequence). This CDR3 region has 17 residues. V lost 0 bases and J lost 1, with 18 bases in between. This chain's CDR3 is CAWSVWAPLTSQETQYF. CDR3 bases: TGTGCCTGGAGTGTATGGGCACCTCTCACCAGCCAAGAGACCCAGTACTTC.

CDR3 sequence: CASSGPLTWDTQYF. The CDR3 nucleotides read TGCGCCAGCAGTGGGCCCCTCACATGGGATACGCAGTATTTT. This chain joins TRBV10-2 and TRBJ2-3, with no clear D. The CDR3 contains 14 residues. V was trimmed by 4 bases and J by 6 bases, leaving 14 bases between them. The germline V gene has CDR1 WSHSY and CDR2 SAAADI.

The chain carries TRBV19 and TRBJ1-4; 7 positions agree with TRBD1. CDR1 LNHDA and CDR2 SQIVND come from the germline V gene (reference sequence). The length of the CDR3 is 13 residues. V shed 5 bases, J shed 5 bases, and the junction held 2 bases outside the gene matches. The CDR3 protein is CASSAGQNEKLFF. CDR3 in DNA: TGTGCCAGTAGTGCGGGACAGAATGAAAAACTGTTTTTT.